This TCR beta chain originates from a study of shared clonotypes between healthy human individuals. Across the study: Each donor had three CD4 naive, three CD4 memory, two CD8 naive and one CD8 memory plate.

Per the original methods: Sequence data from immunoSEQ were junction-only and lacked quality scores; consequently, filtering differed. Profiling relied on immunoSEQ multiplex PCR, and the TCRdb table lists in-frame clones only, not all of them. The D gene and trimming were derived from the DNA, and the V and J assignments and clone size from that table. Here the sample spans millions of clones, approximately 94% being singletons. Turning to this clone: What it recognizes is unknown.

Whole-study findings and limits: Estimated clonotype richness was generally higher in naive than memory subsets. Clonotypes which were not shared had lower generation probabilities than clonotypes that all four donors shared.

The sequenced sample consisted of naive CD4+ T cells sorted from blood. The subset denotes: CD45RA+ positively selected. The clonotype originates from a young man in good health.

CDR3 in amino acids: CASSLRGQGYTF. DNA for the CDR3: TGTGCCAGCAGCCTGAGGGGGCAAGGCTACACCTTC. V usage is TRBV5-4 and J usage is TRBJ1-2; TRBD1 matches 7 bases. Germline assignment: CDR1 SGHNT and CDR2 YYREEE (reference sequence). V shed 4 bases and J 8 bases; nucleotides not matched to a gene: 5. The CDR3 sequence is 12 residues long.